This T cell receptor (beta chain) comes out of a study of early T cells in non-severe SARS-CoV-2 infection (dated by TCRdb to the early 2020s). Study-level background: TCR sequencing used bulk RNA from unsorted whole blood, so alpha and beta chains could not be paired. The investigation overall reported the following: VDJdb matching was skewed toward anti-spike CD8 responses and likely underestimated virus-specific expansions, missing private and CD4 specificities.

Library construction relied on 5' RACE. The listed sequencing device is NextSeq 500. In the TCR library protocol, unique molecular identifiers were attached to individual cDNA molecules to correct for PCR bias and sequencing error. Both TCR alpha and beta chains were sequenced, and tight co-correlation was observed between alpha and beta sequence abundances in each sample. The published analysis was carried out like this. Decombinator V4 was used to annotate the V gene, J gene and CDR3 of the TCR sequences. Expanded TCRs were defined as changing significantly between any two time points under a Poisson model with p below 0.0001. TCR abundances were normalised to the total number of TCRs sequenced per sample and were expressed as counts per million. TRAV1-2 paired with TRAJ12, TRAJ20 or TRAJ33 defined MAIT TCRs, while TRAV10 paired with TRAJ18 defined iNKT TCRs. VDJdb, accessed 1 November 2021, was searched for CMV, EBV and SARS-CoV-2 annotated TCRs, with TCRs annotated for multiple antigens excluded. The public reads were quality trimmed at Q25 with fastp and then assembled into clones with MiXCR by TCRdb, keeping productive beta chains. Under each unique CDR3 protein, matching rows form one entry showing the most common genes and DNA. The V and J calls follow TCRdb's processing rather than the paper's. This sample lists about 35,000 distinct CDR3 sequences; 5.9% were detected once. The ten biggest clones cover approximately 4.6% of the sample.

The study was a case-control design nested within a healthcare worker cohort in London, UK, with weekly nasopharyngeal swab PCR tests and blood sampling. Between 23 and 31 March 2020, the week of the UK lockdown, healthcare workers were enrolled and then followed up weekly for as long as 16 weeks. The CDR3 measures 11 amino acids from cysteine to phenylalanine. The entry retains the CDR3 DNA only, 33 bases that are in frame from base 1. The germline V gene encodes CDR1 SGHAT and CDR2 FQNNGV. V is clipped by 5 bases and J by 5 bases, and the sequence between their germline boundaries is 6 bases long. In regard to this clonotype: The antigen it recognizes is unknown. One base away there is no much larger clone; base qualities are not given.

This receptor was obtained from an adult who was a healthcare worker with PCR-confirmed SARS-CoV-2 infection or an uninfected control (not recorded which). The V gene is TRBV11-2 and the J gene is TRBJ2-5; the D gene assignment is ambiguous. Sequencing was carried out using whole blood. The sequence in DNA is TGTGCCAGCAGCCCATCGGAGACCCAGTACTTC. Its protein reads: CASSPSETQYF.